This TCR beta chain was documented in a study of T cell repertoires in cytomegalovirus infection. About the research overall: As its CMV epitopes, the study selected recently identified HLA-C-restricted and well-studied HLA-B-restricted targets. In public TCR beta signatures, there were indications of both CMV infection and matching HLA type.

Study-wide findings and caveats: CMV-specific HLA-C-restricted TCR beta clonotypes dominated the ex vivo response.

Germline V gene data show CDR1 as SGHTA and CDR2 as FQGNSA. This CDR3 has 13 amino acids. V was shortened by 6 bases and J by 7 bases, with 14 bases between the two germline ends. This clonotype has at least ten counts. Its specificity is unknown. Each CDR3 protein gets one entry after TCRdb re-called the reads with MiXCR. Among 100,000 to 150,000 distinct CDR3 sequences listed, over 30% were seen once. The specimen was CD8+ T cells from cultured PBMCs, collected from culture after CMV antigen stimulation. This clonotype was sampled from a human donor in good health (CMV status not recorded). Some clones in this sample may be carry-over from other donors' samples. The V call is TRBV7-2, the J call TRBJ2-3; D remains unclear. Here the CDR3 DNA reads TGTGCCAGCAGTAACACTGCCTCCAATACGCAGTATTTT. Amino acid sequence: CASSNTASNTQYF.